This T cell receptor (beta chain) was sequenced during a study of T cell responses to AZD1222 COVID-19 vaccine. As to this clone: Its antigen is not known.

Study results and caveats: At 160-218 and 743-854, vaccine-associated CD4 TCRs were dominant, and they spanned spike. Repertoire collection took place solely once the T cell response had peaked. The donor group comprised mostly white British people and more females; the analysis possibly underestimated clonal diversity.

The CDR3 loop spans 15 amino acids. Trimming removed 2 bases at V and 0 bases at J, with 10 bases between. CDR1 is SGHTA and CDR2 is FQGNSA in the germline V gene. Only in-frame clones appear in the TCRdb table, and some are missing; sequencing was by immunoSEQ multiplex PCR. The sample carries 160,000 or so clones, around nine tenths recorded once. The chain is built from TRBV7-2 and TRBJ1-1, with D hard to call. This sequence was found in an adult in good health. The starting material was peripheral blood, obtained on day 0 of AZD1222 vaccination. The CDR3 region has the DNA TGTGCCAGCAGCTTAATTCCCTTTTTGAACACTGAAGCTTTCTTT. It encodes CASSLIPFLNTEAFF.